The 24 T cell receptor beta chains below all came from one sample that was sequenced in a study of T cell responses to AZD1222 COVID-19 vaccine. TCRdb keeps only in-frame clones here, not all; method: immunoSEQ multiplex PCR. The repertoire holds some 130,000 clones, with 85% to 95% as singletons. Sequencing was performed on peripheral blood, taken 28 days after the second AZD1222 dose. The receptors shown here come from an adult who received the AZD1222 COVID-19 vaccine.

Written as DNA, the CDR3 is TGCGCCAGCAGCCAAGTTTTAGCTAACTATGGCTACACCTTC. It codes for CASSQVLANYGYTF. V gene TRBV4-1 combines with J gene TRBJ1-2; D call uncertain. There are 14 residues in the CDR3. Germline-derived CDR1 and CDR2 are MGHRA and YSYEKL. V gave up 1 base and J gave up 0 bases, with 6 bases separating them.

This clone was picked up a small number of times. The V call is TRBV11-2, the J call TRBJ2-1, with D tentatively TRBD1 or TRBD2 (6 bases each). V was trimmed by 3 bases and J by 6 bases, leaving 9 bases between them. Germline-derived CDR1 and CDR2 are SGHAT and FQNNGV. The CDR3 extends over 13 amino acids. In nucleotides, the CDR3 is TGTGCCAGCAGCTTTGGAGGGGGCAATGAGCAGTTCTTC. This codes for CASSFGGGNEQFF.

This clone occurred a few times. CDR3 DNA: TGCAGCGTTGGGGGGAGTGGATTGGATAGGGGCTACACCTTC. Its protein is CSVGGSGLDRGYTF. The chain employs TRBV29-1 and TRBJ1-2; perhaps TRBD1 as D (5 bases). This CDR3 contains 14 residues. The germline V gene has CDR1 SQVTM and CDR2 ANQGSEA. V lost 4 bases, J lost 8 bases, and 20 bases lay in between.

V is TRBV9 and J is TRBJ1-6; TRBD1 aligns across 8 bases. Germline V CDR1 and CDR2: SGDLS, YYNGEE. CDR3 size: 12 residues. The CDR3 sequence: CGSGGQDSPLHF. CDR3 in DNA: TGTGGATCAGGGGGACAGGACTCACCCCTCCACTTT.

This clone was seen more than once but under ten times. The chain is built from TRBV7-3 and TRBJ2-2; 8 bases line up with TRBD2. Germline V gene sequence: CDR1 SGHTA, CDR2 FQGTGA. V was pared by 8 bases and J by 6 bases, with 11 bases of the junction left unmatched. The CDR3 contains 15 residues. The CDR3 nucleotides read TGTGCCAGCGCGGGGGGACACGAGAGAGCCGGGGAGCTGTTTTTT. This translates into CASAGGHERAGELFF.

The chain couples TRBV4-2 to TRBJ1-6, with D unclear. The germline V gene encodes CDR1 LGHNA and CDR2 YNFKEQ. The CDR3 sequence is 15 residues long. V lost 4 bases and J lost 7, with 14 bases in between. DNA of the CDR3: TGTGCCAGCAGCCTATCGACACCAGCAAATTCACCCCTCCACTTT. This encodes CASSLSTPANSPLHF.

This rearrangement joins TRBV16 to TRBJ1-1; D perhaps matches TRBD1 (5 bases). Per the germline V gene, CDR1 is KGHSY and CDR2 is FQNENV. The CDR3 extends over 14 amino acids. The V end lost 0 bases, the J end lost 7 bases, and 12 bases lay between the germline ends. CDR3 loop: CASSQSKVGGEAFF. In nucleotides, the CDR3 is TGTGCCAGCAGCCAATCGAAGGTCGGGGGTGAAGCTTTCTTT.

The V call is TRBV9, the J call TRBJ1-3; weak D call: TRBD1 (5 bases). Germline V gives CDR1 SGDLS, CDR2 YYNGEE. Trimming cost V 3 bases and J 0 bases, with 13 bases left between them. The CDR3 covers 16 residues. CDR3 region: CASSADDSNSGNTIYF. The CDR3 nucleotides read TGTGCCAGCAGCGCCGACGACAGTAACTCTGGAAACACCATATATTTT. The full variable domain, in which reference TRBV9 and TRBJ1-3 provide the parts outside the CDR3, is DSGVTQTPKHLITATGQRVTLRCSPRSGDLSVYWYQQSLDQGLQFLIQYYNGEERAKGNILERFSAQQFPDLHSELNLSSLELGDSALYFCASSADDSNSGNTIYFGEGSWLTVV.

This chain uses TRBV28 with TRBJ1-6, with TRBD1 matching over 9 bases. Trimming at V came to 6 bases and at J to 6 bases, leaving 9 bases not matched to a gene. The CDR3 length is 16 residues. Germline V lookup: CDR1 MDHEN, CDR2 SYDVKM. CDR3 DNA: TGTGCCAGCAGGGACAGGGGTGTGTCGATTAATTCACCCCTCCACTTT. It translates to CASRDRGVSINSPLHF.

The chain combines TRBV10-3 with TRBJ1-1; 9 bases are a match to TRBD1. Per germline, CDR1 ENHRY and CDR2 SYGVKD. The CDR3 loop spans 16 amino acids. V shed 4 bases and J 0 bases; nucleotides not matched to a gene: 6. CDR3 in DNA: TGTGCCATCAGTGCGACAGGGACAGGGCTGAACACTGAAGCTTTCTTT. Protein: CAISATGTGLNTEAFF.

The V gene is TRBV5-5, the J gene TRBJ1-2; D remains unclear. The V and J ends lost 0 bases and 5 bases respectively, with 14 bases between them. Germline lookup yields CDR1 SGHKS and CDR2 YYEKEE (reference sequence). There are 15 residues in the CDR3. In nucleotides, the CDR3 is TGTGCCAGCAGCTTGGCCGGGAGCAGTCCTTATGGCTACACCTTC. This encodes CASSLAGSSPYGYTF. Combining the CDR3 with reference TRBV5-5 and TRBJ1-2 gives the whole variable domain DAGVTQSPTHLIKTRGQQVTLRCSPISGHKSVSWYQQVLGQGPQFIFQYYEKEERGRGNFPDRFSARQFPNYSSELNVNALLLGDSALYLCASSLAGSSPYGYTFGSGTRLTVV.

The chain combines TRBV5-1 with TRBJ2-5, with D perhaps given as TRBD1 or TRBD2 (5 bases each). Germline values: CDR1 SGHRS, CDR2 YFSETQ. CDR3 length: 13 residues. The germline V and J ends were trimmed by 4 bases and 0 bases, with 7 bases remaining between them. In DNA, the CDR3 is TGCGCCAGCAGCGAGGGGTACCAAGAGACCCAGTACTTC. Translating gives CASSEGYQETQYF.

The J gene is TRBJ2-3, the V gene TRBV6-2 or TRBV6-3; 9 nucleotides agree with TRBD1. The ends lost 6 bases at V and 6 bases at J; junction bases unmatched: 13. Germline CDR1 is MNHEY and CDR2 is SVGEGT. The CDR3 spans 16 residues. The CDR3 spells CASSDPGDRGLDTQYF. CDR3 in DNA: TGTGCCAGCAGCGACCCGGGCGACAGGGGGTTGGATACGCAGTATTTT.

The chain employs TRBV3-1 (or the pseudogene TRBV3-2) and TRBJ2-3; tentative D call: TRBD2 (6 bases). The CDR3 loop spans 16 amino acids. Germline V CDR1 and CDR2: LGHDT, YNNKEL (reference sequence). With 4 bases removed from V and 4 bases from J, the gap between germline ends came to 18 bases. CDR3 region: CASSRSGRGLSDTQYF. DNA for the CDR3: TGTGCCAGCAGCCGGTCCGGGCGGGGACTTTCAGATACGCAGTATTTT.

The chain employs TRBV19 and TRBJ1-2; D possibly corresponds to TRBD1 (5 bases). The CDR3 runs to 15 residues. Germline CDR1 LNHDA, CDR2 SQIVND (reference sequence). Trimming stripped 5 bases from V and 0 bases from J, with 13 bases between. The CDR3 nucleotides are TGTGCCAGTAGTCATCAGGGATTAGCTAACTATGGCTACACCTTC. It encodes CASSHQGLANYGYTF.

The gene calls are TRBV28 and TRBJ2-5, with no clear D. The length of the CDR3 is 13 residues. The germline V gene encodes CDR1 MDHEN and CDR2 SYDVKM. Deletions cut 3 bases from V and 1 base from J, with 6 bases between. CDR3: CASSFLGQETQYF. CDR3 DNA sequence: TGTGCCAGCAGTTTTCTGGGCCAAGAGACCCAGTACTTC.

The gene calls are TRBV7-9 and TRBJ2-5; TRBD1 matches 7 bases. Per the germline V gene, CDR1 is SEHNR and CDR2 is FQNEAQ (reference sequence). CDR3 length equals 15 residues. V dropped 2 bases and J dropped 0; count of bases not matched to a gene: 3. The CDR3 spells CASSLNRGNQETQYF. CDR3 coding DNA: TGTGCCAGCAGCTTAAACAGGGGTAACCAAGAGACCCAGTACTTC.

The chain carries TRBV7-9 and TRBJ1-4; 7 bases agree with TRBD1. Germline CDR1 reads SEHNR; CDR2 reads FQNEAQ (reference sequence). The CDR3 covers 17 residues. The V segment lost 1 base and the J segment 8 bases; nucleotides outside the gene matches: 13. The CDR3 bases are TGTGCCAGCAGCTTAGGGGTAGGGGGCGTATCTCAGGAAAAACTGTTTTTT. This codes for CASSLGVGGVSQEKLFF.

A single count supports this clone. The gene calls are TRBV9 and TRBJ2-2; 7 bases are shared with TRBD1. With 3 bases clipped from V and 3 bases from J, the junction kept 11 bases outside the gene matches. Germline V lookup: CDR1 SGDLS, CDR2 YYNGEE. The CDR3 is 17 amino acids. The CDR3 is CASSDRQGEIDTGELFF. The CDR3, as DNA: TGTGCCAGCAGCGACCGACAGGGTGAAATCGACACCGGGGAGCTGTTTTTT.

The rearrangement links TRBV19 to TRBJ1-2; no clear D gene. The CDR3 sequence is 15 residues long. Looked up from germline, CDR1 is LNHDA and CDR2 is SQIVND (reference sequence). V lost 3 bases, J lost 5 bases, and 16 bases lay in between. CDR3 DNA: TGTGCCAGTAGTATTTCACAAATAAGGCGGTATGGCTACACCTTC. Residues: CASSISQIRRYGYTF.

The J gene is TRBJ2-3, the V gene TRBV19; 8 nucleotides line up with TRBD2. V dropped 5 bases and J dropped 2; count of bases not matched to a gene: 6. The length of the CDR3 is 15 residues. The germline gives CDR1 LNHDA, CDR2 SQIVND (reference sequence). The chain's CDR3 is CASSQIAGFTDTQYF. The CDR3 DNA reads as TGTGCCAGTAGTCAAATAGCGGGGTTCACAGATACGCAGTATTTT.

This clone showed up just once. The rearrangement links TRBV6-6 to TRBJ2-1; 15 nucleotides line up with TRBD2. The CDR3 totals 16 residues. Trimming removed 6 bases from V and 14 bases from J; junction bases left unmatched: 14. Germline values: CDR1 MNHNY, CDR2 SVGAGI (reference sequence). The CDR3, as DNA: TGTGCCAGCAGCCCCCAGGGACTAGCGGGGGGCGGGACGGAGTTCTTC. This codes for CASSPQGLAGGGTEFF.

The rearrangement joins TRBV11-2 to TRBJ2-2; either TRBD1 or TRBD2 may fit D (5 bases each). Trimming pared 5 bases from V and 4 bases from J, leaving 14 bases between. The CDR3 consists of 15 residues. Germline V gene lookup returns CDR1 SGHAT and CDR2 FQNNGV. CDR3 nucleotide sequence: TGTGCCAGCAGCCCACGGGGCTCGGCCACCGGGGAGCTGTTTTTT. Its protein product is CASSPRGSATGELFF.

The rearrangement uses TRBV7-9 and TRBJ2-5; weak D call: TRBD1 (5 bases). The CDR3 spans 14 residues. The germline gives CDR1 SEHNR, CDR2 FQNEAQ (reference sequence). Between the trimmed V and J ends, which lost 7 bases and 7 bases, there was a span of 19 bases. The CDR3 protein is CASTHEDTSGTQYF. CDR3 coding DNA: TGTGCCAGCACCCACGAGGACACCTCTGGGACCCAGTACTTC.